This T cell receptor (beta chain) was found in a study of blood T cell repertoires in COVID-19. On the study more broadly: The samples span acute and convalescent COVID-19 from the United States, Italy and Spain. T cells, B-cell-depleted T cells, or PBMCs provided the cDNA or gDNA that served as material.

Measured with immunoSEQ multiplex PCR; TCRdb has only the in-frame clones, and not every one. There are some 200,000 clones in the sample; 70% to 90% occur only once, and approximately 6.1% lies in the top ten. The CDR3 runs to 13 residues. Trimming took 4 bases from V and 6 from J; bases not matched to a gene: 5. Germline V gene data show CDR1 as SNHLY and CDR2 as FYNNEI. The sample comprised peripheral blood. The TCR sequence derives from an elderly man with acute or convalescent COVID-19. This chain links TRBV2 with TRBJ2-7, with 8 bases that match TRBD1. The CDR3 here is CASSVQGVGEQYF. CDR3 nucleotide sequence: TGTGCCAGCAGTGTACAGGGGGTTGGCGAGCAGTACTTC. Full variable domain (missing parts from reference TRBV2 and TRBJ2-7): EPEVTQTPSHQVTQMGQEVILRCVPISNHLYFYWYRQILGQKVEFLVSFYNNEISEKSEIFDDQFSVERPDGSNFTLKIRSTKLEDSAMYFCASSVQGVGEQYFGPGTRLTVT.